The sequence of this TCR beta chain was determined in a study of blood T cell repertoires in COVID-19. In germline, CDR1 is ENHRY, CDR2 SYGVKD. There are 17 residues in the CDR3. V was clipped by 0 bases and J by 1 base; unmatched bases: 3. Assay: immunoSEQ multiplex PCR; the TCRdb copy retains only in-frame clones and omits some. Of 200,000 to 250,000 clones in the sample, roughly 86% are singletons; the top ten hold 9% to 12%. The specimen sequenced was PBMCs or T cells enriched from blood (not recorded which). The sequence derives from a man aged 18 to 29 with acute COVID-19. V is TRBV10-3 and J is TRBJ2-2; 9 nucleotides align to TRBD1. CDR3 sequence: CAISESKGQGNTGELFF. CDR3 nucleotides: TGTGCCATCAGTGAGTCGAAGGGACAGGGGAACACCGGGGAGCTGTTTTTT.